This T cell receptor beta chain was found in a study of early T cells in non-severe SARS-CoV-2 infection. This clonotype was observed many times. TCRdb called the 5' RACE reads again in MiXCR, with one record for every CDR3 protein. The data show 60,000 to 90,000 distinct CDR3 sequences, with about 16% seen just once and roughly 2.7% held by the top ten. This TCR derives from an adult who was a healthcare worker with PCR-confirmed SARS-CoV-2 infection or an uninfected control (not recorded which). Sequenced input: whole blood.

The chain's CDR3 is CASTPGQANTGELFF. Here the CDR3 DNA reads TGTGCCAGCACCCCGGGACAGGCGAACACCGGGGAGCTGTTTTTT. The rearrangement links TRBV7-9 to TRBJ2-2, with 8 bases that match TRBD1. J lost 0 bases, V lost 7 bases, and 4 bases had no gene match. The germline gives CDR1 SEHNR, CDR2 FQNEAQ (reference sequence). CDR3 length: 15 amino acids.